The clone carrying this T cell receptor beta chain showed up just a few times. What it binds is not known. Primed by a sample-barcoded 5' primer and a J-beta primer mix, a second PCR proceeded for 7 to 11 cycles. Every cDNA molecule bore a tag from a template-switch adaptor containing 12 random nucleotides. All samples yielded 3 million or more CDR3-containing paired-end reads. TCRdb passed the 5' RACE reads through MiXCR, listing each CDR3 protein once. Found here are 550,000 to 600,000 distinct CDR3 sequences, around 50% of them singletons; the top ten hold roughly 25%. Deletions cut 0 bases from V and 4 bases from J, with 10 bases between. The CDR3 has 14 amino acids. In germline, CDR1 is SGDLS, CDR2 YYNGEE. The sample comes from a study of blood T cells in healthy people across ages. Findings of the study overall: More naive CD4+ cells and higher diversity were found in long-lived than in aged donors.

The TCR originated in an elderly man in good health. The sample was blood. The chain recombines TRBV9 with TRBJ1-2; no definite D call. CDR3 DNA: TGTGCCAGCAGCGTAGACGGCCTACTCTATGGCTACACCTTC. It codes for CASSVDGLLYGYTF.